The following is a T cell receptor (beta chain) sequence with its context. Its antigen is not identified. These data are taken from a study of shared clonotypes between healthy human individuals. Findings and limits, study-wide: Some naive CD4 clonotypes, about 5.5%, turned up in common across several donors.

Here immunoSEQ multiplex PCR was the method, and the copy in TCRdb shows in-frame clones only, minus some. The table shows 2 million to 2.5 million clones, with 80% to 95% occurring only once. The germline V and J ends were trimmed by 1 base and 6 bases, with 10 bases remaining between them. Germline V gives CDR1 KGHSH, CDR2 LQKENI. This CDR3 contains 13 residues. The rearrangement joins TRBV18 to TRBJ2-7; TRBD1 might be the D (5 bases). The sequenced material came from naive CD4+ T cells from PBMCs. The subset was: CD45RA+ positively selected. This TCR derives from a man in his late teens or twenties in good health. Some clones in this sample may be carry-over from other donors' samples. The CDR3 loop reads CASSPQRRGEQYF. The CDR3 region has the DNA TGTGCCAGCTCACCACAAAGAAGGGGCGAGCAGTACTTC.